This record looks at one TCR beta chain sequence and its context. Per the authors' pipeline: Amplification of reference gene primers was used by the study to estimate nucleated cell counts. Profiling relied on immunoSEQ multiplex PCR, and the TCRdb table lists in-frame clones only, not all of them. Clonal size and the V and J genes are those of that table, whereas D and trimming came from the DNA. The sample lists some 220,000 clones; approximately 80% were seen once. The data were taken from a study of blood T cell repertoires in COVID-19. Across the whole study: The United States, Italy and Spain provided the acute and convalescent COVID-19 samples. Sources were T cells, B-cell-depleted T cells, or PBMCs; the material itself was cDNA or gDNA.

The CDR3 spans 14 residues. V was trimmed by 10 bases and J by 10 bases, leaving 20 bases between them. CDR1 and CDR2 (germline): MDHEN, SYDVKM. The rearrangement joins TRBV28 to TRBJ1-6; D may be TRBD1 (5 bases). Sequencing was done on a sample of peripheral blood. This sequence originates from a human donor in a cohort sampled during active COVID-19. Written as DNA, the CDR3 is TGTGCCACCCAGAGTGGGGCCCTTGGGTCACCCCTCCACTTT. Protein sequence: CATQSGALGSPLHF.